The rows below give T cell receptor beta chains drawn from one sample of a study of blood T cell repertoires in COVID-19. Method: immunoSEQ multiplex PCR; TCRdb's copy keeps in-frame clones and lacks some. There are 46,000 or so clones in the sample; approximately 89% occur only once, and under 8% lies in the top ten. Sequencing was carried out using peripheral blood. These receptors all come from a man aged 45-65 years with acute or convalescent COVID-19. Each CDR3 is given without its conserved first and last residue. A D gene is named only where the DNA matches it firmly.

>TRBV7-2|TRBJ1-6|-
ASSWGGQGAPLH
>TRBV7-9|TRBJ1-4|TRBD1
ASSWTGGREKLF
>TRBV9|TRBJ1-2|-
ASSGQAYYGYT
>TRBV24-1|TRBJ1-4|TRBD1
ATSDGAGGRGNEKLF
>TRBV7-3|TRBJ2-7|-
ASSPRGSYEQY
>TRBV7-8|TRBJ1-2|-
ASSLGSFGGGGYT
>TRBV4-1|TRBJ2-1|TRBD2
ASSQDSGRLNEQF
>TRBV7-6|TRBJ1-1|-
ASSLEGDTEAF
>TRBV24-1|TRBJ2-2|-
ATSDPLAGAHAGELF
>TRBV5-1|TRBJ1-4|TRBD1
ASSSDRVNEKLF
>TRBV30|TRBJ1-1|-
AWRGDIIMNTEAF
>TRBV3-1/TRBV3-2|TRBJ2-1|TRBD1
ASSQGDRGIYNEQF
>TRBV28|TRBJ2-7|-
ASSLPGDDSYEQY
>TRBV10-2|TRBJ2-3|-
ASSGLLIVSTDTQY
>TRBV28|TRBJ2-7|TRBD2
ASSLPLAGVNEQY
>TRBV2|TRBJ2-1|-
ASSVTIMGEQF
>TRBV19|TRBJ1-4|-
ASSSVINEKLF
>TRBV19|TRBJ1-4|TRBD1
ASGSWTGRASGEKLF
>TRBV7-9|TRBJ2-7|-
ASSGNRPDGEQY
>TRBV5-6|TRBJ2-4|-
ASSSRGLAKNIQY
>TRBV11-2|TRBJ2-7|TRBD1
ASSLGDRIYEQY
>TRBV20-1|TRBJ1-1|-
SAYPGLEAF
>TRBV7-2|TRBJ1-1|-
ASSRKRDTEAF
>TRBV2|TRBJ1-6|-
ASSEGGLLRDNSPLH
>TRBV27|TRBJ1-3|-
ASRSTGTGGNTIY
>TRBV9|TRBJ2-3|-
ASGRSGLTDTQY
>TRBV11-2|TRBJ1-4|-
ASSFAGGVEKLF
>TRBV3-1/TRBV3-2|TRBJ2-7|-
ASSQDAAKSPAYEQY
>TRBV19|TRBJ2-1|TRBD2
ASSIDSPGTSGGAGNEQF
>TRBV6-6|TRBJ2-7|TRBD2
ASSYGGGDYEQY
>TRBV7-9|TRBJ2-3|-
ASSLAVLNTDTQY
>TRBV5-6|TRBJ2-1|TRBD2
ASSYASGRQNEQF
>TRBV10-1|TRBJ2-7|TRBD2
ASSEGAGTSGTGMNEQY
>TRBV7-2|TRBJ2-3|TRBD2
ASSQGLAGTDTQY
>TRBV24-1|TRBJ2-5|-
ATSDQYQETQY
>TRBV19|TRBJ2-2|-
ASTKRGELF
>TRBV4-3|TRBJ2-7|-
ASSQEITGSSYEQY
>TRBV5-6|TRBJ2-3|TRBD2
ASSFGLAGQDTQY
>TRBV5-5|TRBJ2-2|TRBD1
ASSSGQEDTGELF
>TRBV27|TRBJ2-3|TRBD2
ASSLIEALAGGGSTDTQY
>TRBV3-1/TRBV3-2|TRBJ1-2|-
ASSHLSFGYT
>TRBV2|TRBJ1-3|-
ASRGEVYSGNTIY
>TRBV28|TRBJ1-2|-
ASSLDSITYGYT
>TRBV3-1/TRBV3-2|TRBJ2-7|-
ASSHGGREQY
>TRBV5-4|TRBJ2-4|-
ASSLKELGPKNIQY
>TRBV5-1|TRBJ2-5|TRBD2
ASSPGTSEQETQY
>TRBV18|TRBJ2-5|-
ASSLPGVGETQY
>TRBV7-2|TRBJ2-7|-
ASSLARDYEQY
>TRBV4-2|TRBJ2-1|-
ASSQDPRTDEQF
>TRBV6-1|TRBJ2-1|-
ASSDPGGVSYNEQF
>TRBV11-3|TRBJ1-1|TRBD1
ASSSEDRRPF
>TRBV29-1|TRBJ2-5|TRBD1
SRAGGVGETQY
>TRBV19|TRBJ2-5|TRBD1
ATGRQGGETQY
>TRBV19|TRBJ1-2|TRBD1
ASSTWPISTGQHNYGYT
>TRBV6-5|TRBJ1-1|-
ASRHRRNTEAF